The next 20 T cell receptor beta chains were all read from a single sample in a study of blood T cell repertoires in COVID-19. The assay was immunoSEQ multiplex PCR, and TCRdb's table has in-frame clones only and misses some. The data hold 200,000 to 300,000 clones, with 75% to 90% observed a single time. Sequencing was done on a sample of peripheral blood. Source of these receptors: a man aged 25-45 years with active or convalescent COVID-19.

The V and J genes are TRBV7-2 and TRBJ2-2, with unresolved D. The germline V gene encodes CDR1 SGHTA and CDR2 FQGNSA. V lost 3 bases and J lost 0, with 8 bases in between. The CDR3 length is 15 residues. CDR3 protein: CASSFEPSNTGELFF. For the CDR3, the DNA is TGTGCCAGCAGCTTCGAGCCTTCGAACACCGGGGAGCTGTTTTTT.

V gene TRBV23-1 combines with J gene TRBJ1-2; 10 bases are shared with TRBD1. TRBV23-1 is labeled an ORF, and its function is uncertain. This CDR3 region has 15 residues. V lost 0 bases to trimming and J lost 8 bases; unmatched junction nucleotides: 6. The CDR3 loop is CASSQSPGQGRGYTF. Written as DNA, the CDR3 is TGCGCCAGCAGTCAATCGCCGGGACAGGGGAGAGGCTACACCTTC.

This chain connects TRBV4-2 to TRBJ2-5, with D perhaps TRBD2 (6 bases). The CDR3 covers 15 residues. Looked up from germline, CDR1 is LGHNA and CDR2 is YNFKEQ. The V end lost 5 bases, the J end lost 1 base, and 14 bases lay between the germline ends. The CDR3 DNA sequence: TGTGCCAGCAGCGGGGCGGGGACTGCCCAAGAGACCCAGTACTTC. Its protein is CASSGAGTAQETQYF.

The chain employs TRBV5-4 and TRBJ1-1; D uncertain. CDR3 size: 13 residues. Between the trimmed V and J ends, which lost 0 bases and 3 bases, there was a span of 6 bases. Germline CDR1 and CDR2: SGHNT and YYREEE (reference sequence). The CDR3: CASSLEQYTEAFF. The CDR3 DNA reads TGTGCCAGCAGCTTGGAACAGTACACTGAAGCTTTCTTT.

The chain combines TRBV6-6 with TRBJ2-5, with a possible D match to TRBD2 (7 bases). The V gene's germline CDR1 is MNHNY and CDR2 SVGAGI (reference sequence). The CDR3 is 14 amino acids. V was trimmed by 8 bases and J by 3 bases, leaving 16 bases between them. CDR3: CASGGGQREETQYF. The CDR3 bases are TGTGCCAGCGGGGGGGGCCAGCGGGAAGAGACCCAGTACTTC.

The chain joins TRBV6-5 to TRBJ1-2; D remains ambiguous. Trimming removed 0 bases from V and 4 bases from J, with 9 bases in between. This CDR3 has 14 amino acids. The germline V gene has CDR1 MNHEY and CDR2 SVGAGI. The CDR3 here is CASSYSIGSYGYTF. In DNA, the CDR3 is TGTGCCAGCAGTTACTCGATCGGGAGCTATGGCTACACCTTC.

The V and J genes are TRBV15 and TRBJ1-4; 9 nucleotides line up with TRBD1. V lost 6 bases to trimming and J lost 5 bases; unmatched junction nucleotides: 4. Germline CDR1 is LNHNV and CDR2 is YYDKDF (reference sequence). The CDR3 extends over 14 amino acids. CDR3 nucleotides: TGTGCCACCAGGACAGGGGGGACCAATGAAAAACTGTTTTTT. Translated, it gives CATRTGGTNEKLFF.

The rearrangement links TRBV12-5 to TRBJ1-2, with no clear D. Germline loops: CDR1 LGHNT, CDR2 FRNRAP. The germline V and J ends were trimmed by 1 base and 3 bases, with 18 bases remaining between them. This CDR3 spans 17 amino acids. CDR3: CASGLALGPTDHYGYTF. CDR3 nucleotides: TGTGCTAGTGGTTTGGCCCTCGGTCCTACCGATCACTATGGCTACACCTTC.

This clone was counted a single time. The rearrangement uses TRBV11-3 and TRBJ2-1; D possibly corresponds to TRBD1 (6 bases). Germline V gene lookup returns CDR1 SGHNT and CDR2 YENEEA. The CDR3 runs 14 residues. Between the trimmed V and J ends, which lost 5 bases and 6 bases, there was a span of 14 bases. CDR3 residues: CASSLDRTVNEQFF. DNA of the CDR3: TGTGCCAGCAGCCTGGACCGGACAGTCAATGAGCAGTTCTTC.

V usage is TRBV27 and J usage is TRBJ1-6; no reliable D call. The germline V gene encodes CDR1 MNHEY and CDR2 SMNVEV (reference sequence). The CDR3 extends over 15 amino acids. The ends were cut back, 7 bases at V and 0 bases at J, with 10 bases in the middle. The chain's CDR3 is CASKRGSSYNSPLHF. The CDR3 DNA sequence: TGTGCCAGCAAAAGAGGGAGCTCCTATAATTCACCCCTCCACTTT.

This clone appeared once. This sequence joins TRBV18 and TRBJ1-2; D unclear. Trimming removed 6 bases from V and 8 bases from J, with 19 bases in between. The germline CDR1 and CDR2 sequences are KGHSH and LQKENI. CDR3 length: 14 amino acids. The CDR3 loop reads CASSLGPGTGGYTF. The CDR3 bases are TGTGCCAGCTCCCTCGGCCCCGGAACCGGGGGCTACACCTTC.

The gene calls are TRBV5-1 and TRBJ1-1; 7 bases map to TRBD1. The CDR3 covers 13 residues. Trimming cost V 6 bases and J 5 bases; bases outside gene matches: 7. Germline V lookup: CDR1 SGHRS, CDR2 YFSETQ. CDR3 DNA sequence: TGCGCCAGCAAACCGGGACAGACGACTGAAGCTTTCTTT. As protein: CASKPGQTTEAFF.

This clone was counted a single time. The chain joins TRBV6-5 to TRBJ1-1, with D maybe TRBD1 (5 bases). CDR1 and CDR2 (germline): MNHEY, SVGAGI. V lost 0 bases and J 3 bases, leaving 11 bases between the germline ends. The CDR3 loop spans 15 amino acids. CDR3 residues: CASSYSDSAYTEAFF. CDR3 in DNA: TGTGCCAGCAGTTACTCAGACAGTGCGTACACTGAAGCTTTCTTT.

The V gene is TRBV19, the J gene TRBJ2-3; 7 bases map to TRBD1. The germline gives CDR1 LNHDA, CDR2 SQIVND (reference sequence). The V gene end was trimmed by 8 bases and the J gene end by 2 bases; junction bases not matched to a gene: 10. The CDR3 sequence is 15 residues long. The CDR3 nucleotides are TGTGCCAGTCAAACCCAGGGGGAGATCACAGATACGCAGTATTTT. Translation gives CASQTQGEITDTQYF.

The V and J genes are TRBV6-2 or TRBV6-3 and TRBJ1-5; 8 bases align to TRBD1. V was clipped by 6 bases and J by 3 bases; unmatched bases: 10. The CDR3 covers 16 residues. Germline V CDR1 and CDR2: MNHEY, SVGEGT. CDR3 residues: CASSLEDREDNQPQHF. In DNA form, the CDR3 reads TGTGCCAGCAGCTTAGAGGACAGGGAGGACAATCAGCCCCAGCATTTT.

The chain employs TRBV18 and TRBJ1-2; no definite D call. With 3 bases removed from V and 5 bases from J, the gap between germline ends came to 10 bases. Germline V lookup: CDR1 KGHSH, CDR2 LQKENI. There are 13 residues in the CDR3. The CDR3 DNA follows: TGTGCCAGCTCACCTTCGACCGGGTATGGCTACACCTTC. This gives the protein CASSPSTGYGYTF.

The J gene is TRBJ1-6, the V gene TRBV9, with D possibly TRBD1 on 5 matching bases. The CDR3 is made up of 14 amino acids. Trimming removed 4 bases from V and 4 bases from J, with 9 bases in between. Germline V gene data show CDR1 as SGDLS and CDR2 as YYNGEE. The CDR3 reads CASSQGNYNSPLHF. The DNA of the CDR3 is TGTGCCAGCAGCCAGGGAAATTATAATTCACCCCTCCACTTT.

The CDR3 DNA is TGTGCCAGCAGCTCTCGTGGCATTATCTCCTATAATTCACCCCTCCACTTT. The encoded protein is CASSSRGIISYNSPLHF. This chain uses TRBV7-2 with TRBJ1-6; D gene unclear. The germline gives CDR1 SGHTA, CDR2 FQGNSA. With 4 bases removed from V and 0 bases from J, the gap between germline ends came to 13 bases. This CDR3 contains 17 residues. The full variable domain, its missing parts supplied by reference TRBV7-2 and TRBJ1-6, is GAGVSQSPSNKVTEKGKDVELRCDPISGHTALYWYRQSLGQGLEFLIYFQGNSAPDKSGLPSDRFSAERTGGSVSTLTIQRTQQEDSAVYLCASSSRGIISYNSPLHFGNGTRLTVT.

The chain employs TRBV7-9 and TRBJ1-6; TRBD1 matches at 7 bases. The CDR3 totals 14 residues. Unmatched junction bases numbered 1, after V lost 1 base and J lost 7 bases. Germline V gene data show CDR1 as SEHNR and CDR2 as FQNEAQ (reference sequence). CDR3 DNA: TGTGCCAGCAGCTTAGAACAGGGGAATTCACCCCTCCACTTT. Protein product: CASSLEQGNSPLHF.

The chain uses TRBV7-8 and TRBJ2-1; D perhaps matches TRBD2 (5 bases). Per the germline V gene, CDR1 is SGHVS and CDR2 is FQNEAQ. The V end was cut by 6 bases, the J end by 3 bases, with 21 bases between. The CDR3 spans 17 residues. The DNA for the CDR3 is TGTGCCAGCAGGCCCAATATAGCGAGGAAACTCTACAATGAGCAGTTCTTC. Protein product: CASRPNIARKLYNEQFF.